This entry lists 28 T cell receptor beta chains sequenced from one sample in a study of T-cell memory formation after mild COVID-19. TCRdb redid the calling of the 5' RACE reads with MiXCR, one entry per CDR3 protein. The table records around 110,000 distinct CDR3 sequences, about an eighth of them present only once. Sequenced: PBMCs or a T cell subset sorted from them (not recorded which). Receptors originate from an adult woman who had mild COVID-19 (a few samples of this study predate the infection). Cell type and time point are not known.

This clonotype was seen only a few times. This rearrangement joins TRBV12-3 or TRBV12-4 to TRBJ2-4; D unclear. The CDR3 runs to 15 residues. V was pared by 5 bases and J by 0 bases, with 11 bases between. As DNA, the CDR3 is TGTGCCAGCAGTCCTCCATCCTTAGCCAAAAACATTCAGTACTTC. Its translation is CASSPPSLAKNIQYF.

This clonotype showed up just a few times. The chain recombines TRBV4-3 with TRBJ1-2, with 10 bases fitting TRBD1. Germline V gene sequence: CDR1 LGHNA, CDR2 YSLEER. This CDR3 has 15 residues. Unmatched junction bases numbered 9, after V lost 3 bases and J lost 8 bases. Here the CDR3 DNA reads TGCGCCAGCAGCCAGGGAAGACAGGGGGCGCAGGGCTACACCTTC. Translating gives CASSQGRQGAQGYTF.

The V call is TRBV4-2, the J call TRBJ1-1, with D hard to call. V was shortened by 1 base and J by 3 bases, with 12 bases between the two germline ends. CDR3 length: 15 residues. The germline gives CDR1 LGHNA, CDR2 YNFKEQ. CDR3 residues: CASSQGWSVDTEAFF. Written as DNA, the CDR3 is TGTGCCAGCAGCCAAGGTTGGTCTGTAGACACTGAAGCTTTCTTT.

This clonotype was counted a single time. The chain employs TRBV7-9 and TRBJ2-7; TRBD1 matches at 7 bases. Per germline, CDR1 SEHNR and CDR2 FQNEAQ (reference sequence). Losses at the gene ends were 5 bases for V and 6 bases for J; bases not matched to a gene: 4. The CDR3 loop spans 12 amino acids. The CDR3 is CASSETGREQYF. CDR3 nucleotide sequence: TGTGCCAGCAGCGAGACAGGGCGCGAGCAGTACTTC.

The table lists this clonotype with a few counts. This CDR3 is CASSWDSLNTEAFF. CDR3 DNA sequence: TGTGCCAGCTCCTGGGACAGTTTGAACACTGAAGCTTTCTTT. The V and J genes are TRBV12-3 or TRBV12-4 and TRBJ1-1; 7 bases are shared with TRBD1. This CDR3 spans 14 amino acids. Trimming took 8 bases from V and 0 from J; bases not matched to a gene: 6.

A few counts support this clonotype. The rearrangement joins TRBV7-9 to TRBJ2-3; TRBD2 aligns across 12 bases. This CDR3 spans 15 amino acids. V shed 5 bases and J 4 bases; nucleotides not matched to a gene: 4. The germline CDR1 and CDR2 sequences are SEHNR and FQNEAQ (reference sequence). CDR3 nucleotides: TGTGCCAGCAGCCCGACTAGCGGGAGAGCAGATACGCAGTATTTT. Protein sequence: CASSPTSGRADTQYF.

This clonotype was counted between two and nine times. The chain combines TRBV29-1 with TRBJ2-7, with D unresolved. V dropped 6 bases and J dropped 2 bases, with 14 bases sitting between them. There are 13 residues in the CDR3. CDR1 is SQVTM, CDR2 ANQGSEA, per germline. The CDR3 DNA is TGCAGCGTCCTCGGACCGCAGACCTACGAGCAGTACTTC. Its protein is CSVLGPQTYEQYF.

This clonotype was picked up many times. The rearrangement links TRBV24-1 to TRBJ2-5; the D is unclear. The CDR3 covers 13 residues. Per the germline V gene, CDR1 is KGHDR and CDR2 is SFDVKD. Trimming pared 2 bases from V and 2 bases from J, leaving 5 bases between. The CDR3 sequence: CATSDSDQETQYF. The CDR3, as DNA: TGTGCCACCAGTGATTCAGATCAAGAGACCCAGTACTTC.

The rearrangement joins TRBV29-1 to TRBJ1-1; D is unresolved. The length of the CDR3 is 12 residues. Germline-derived CDR1 and CDR2 are SQVTM and ANQGSEA. Trimming took 7 bases from V and 1 from J, leaving 10 bases between them. The CDR3 bases are TGCAGCGCTCCACAACCGAACACTGAAGCTTTCTTT. This encodes CSAPQPNTEAFF.

This clonotype was seen a few times. The chain combines TRBV30 with TRBJ2-7; D is tentatively TRBD1 or TRBD2 (5 bases each). From germline, CDR1 is GTSNPN and CDR2 SVGIG (reference sequence). This CDR3 spans 14 amino acids. Trimming removed 0 bases from V and 2 bases from J, with 11 bases in between. CDR3: CAWSVRRDPYEQYF. As DNA, the CDR3 is TGTGCCTGGAGTGTCCGCAGGGACCCCTACGAGCAGTACTTC.

This clonotype was detected a few times. The chain joins TRBV4-1 to TRBJ2-2; D gene uncertain. The CDR3 is 15 amino acids. Germline assignment: CDR1 MGHRA and CDR2 YSYEKL. V lost 6 bases and J lost 0, with 11 bases in between. DNA of the CDR3: TGCGCCAGCAGGACCGCTCTAGCGAACACCGGGGAGCTGTTTTTT. It is translated as CASRTALANTGELFF.

V and J are TRBV11-2 and TRBJ2-2, with a tentative D call TRBD1 (5 bases). This CDR3 is 16 amino acids long. Germline V gene lookup returns CDR1 SGHAT and CDR2 FQNNGV. The V end lost 1 base, the J end lost 0 bases, and 9 bases lay between the germline ends. The CDR3 spells CASSLVRQPNTGELFF. The CDR3 DNA reads TGTGCCAGCAGCTTAGTGAGACAGCCGAACACCGGGGAGCTGTTTTTT.

This clonotype was found a few times. The J gene is TRBJ2-3, the V gene TRBV4-2, with D possibly TRBD2 on 6 matching bases. This CDR3 spans 16 amino acids. CDR1 and CDR2 from the germline V gene are LGHNA and YNFKEQ. V lost 0 bases and J lost 2, with 12 bases in between. CDR3 DNA: TGTGCCAGCAGCCAAGATTTGGGGACTGCCACAGATACGCAGTATTTT. Translated, it gives CASSQDLGTATDTQYF.

This clonotype was detected a few times. This chain uses TRBV4-3 with TRBJ2-7; D possibly corresponds to TRBD1 (5 bases). The CDR3 totals 17 residues. V was clipped by 0 bases and J by 2 bases, with 17 bases between them. Germline assignment: CDR1 LGHNA and CDR2 YSLEER. The CDR3 nucleotides are TGCGCCAGCAGCCAAGATTATAGCAGGGTTAACACCTACGAGCAGTACTTC. Its translation is CASSQDYSRVNTYEQYF.

The V and J genes are TRBV6-5 and TRBJ2-3, with D hard to call. Trimming left V 6 bases short and J 0 bases short, with 16 bases between. Germline-derived CDR1 and CDR2 are MNHEY and SVGAGI. This CDR3 is 16 amino acids long. The DNA of the CDR3 is TGTGCCAGCAGGATGGATCCCACGACTAGCACAGATACGCAGTATTTT. This sequence encodes CASRMDPTTSTDTQYF.

This clonotype was seen more than once but under ten times. This chain joins TRBV7-6 and TRBJ1-1; tentatively, D is TRBD1 (5 bases). Germline-derived CDR1 and CDR2 are SGHVS and FNYEAQ. The CDR3 length is 14 residues. V was shortened by 5 bases and J by 1 base, with 11 bases between the two germline ends. Here the CDR3 reads CASSQGLANTEAFF. CDR3 nucleotides: TGTGCCAGCAGCCAGGGACTTGCGAACACTGAAGCTTTCTTT.

This clonotype was counted ten times or more. One end of the junction varies from germline; a read error may be responsible. This rearrangement joins TRBV7-8 to TRBJ2-7; D gene ambiguous. CDR3 length: 11 residues. Germline loops: CDR1 SGHVS, CDR2 FQNEAQ. CDR3 coding DNA: TGCGCCAGCAGCTTGACCTACGAGCAGTACTTC. Translated: CASSLTYEQYF.

The gene calls are TRBV7-9 and TRBJ2-7, with D perhaps being TRBD1 or TRBD2 (5 bases each). The germline V and J ends were trimmed by 4 bases and 3 bases, with 10 bases remaining between them. The CDR3 has 13 residues. Per germline, CDR1 SEHNR and CDR2 FQNEAQ (reference sequence). The CDR3 DNA reads as TGTGCCAGCAGCTACGGGACGATCTACGAGCAGTACTTC. It specifies CASSYGTIYEQYF. Together with reference TRBV7-9 and TRBJ2-7, the CDR3 gives the full variable domain: DTGVSQNPRHKITKRGQNVTFRCDPISEHNRLYWYRQTLGQGPEFLTYFQNEAQLEKSRLLSDRFSAERPKGSFSTLEIQRTEQGDSAMYLCASSYGTIYEQYFGPGTRLTVT.

The J gene is TRBJ2-5, the V gene TRBV7-8, with D tentatively TRBD1 (5 bases). Germline values: CDR1 SGHVS, CDR2 FQNEAQ. The CDR3 has 20 residues. Trimming shortened V by 2 bases and J by 5 bases, and 30 bases separated the two germline ends. The CDR3 protein is CASSLMPARATGLRMETQYF. CDR3 nucleotide sequence: TGTGCCAGCAGCTTAATGCCCGCCAGGGCTACCGGTTTACGTATGGAGACCCAGTACTTC. Supplemented by reference TRBV7-8 and TRBJ2-5, the full variable domain reads GAGVSQSPRYKVAKRGQDVALRCDPISGHVSLFWYQQALGQGPEFLTYFQNEAQLDKSGLPSDRFFAERPEGSVSTLKIQRTQQEDSAVYLCASSLMPARATGLRMETQYFGPGTRLLVL.

This sequence joins TRBV12-5 and TRBJ2-7, with TRBD1 identical over 10 bases. This CDR3 spans 14 amino acids. Germline loops: CDR1 LGHNT, CDR2 FRNRAP. The J segment lost 2 bases and the V segment lost 6 bases, leaving 4 bases of the junction unmatched. The DNA for the CDR3 is TGTGCTAGTGGGGGGACAGGGGAGGCCTACGAGCAGTACTTC. As protein: CASGGTGEAYEQYF.

V usage is TRBV20-1 and J usage is TRBJ2-2; TRBD1 might be the D (6 bases). The CDR3 sequence is 14 residues long. Looked up from germline, CDR1 is DFQATT and CDR2 is SNEGSKA (reference sequence). Trimming removed 3 bases from V and 1 base from J, with 9 bases in between. The CDR3 loop reads CSASQGLNTGELFF. CDR3 DNA sequence: TGCAGTGCTAGTCAGGGGTTGAACACCGGGGAGCTGTTTTTT.

J is TRBJ2-2 and V is TRBV9, with 8 bases matching TRBD1. CDR1 is SGDLS, CDR2 YYNGEE, per germline. The CDR3 contains 14 residues. The V and J ends lost 7 bases and 0 bases, in that order; junction bases with no gene match: 2. CDR3 in amino acids: CASEQGANTGELFF. CDR3 DNA: TGTGCCAGCGAACAGGGGGCGAACACCGGGGAGCTGTTTTTT.

This sequence joins TRBV25-1 and TRBJ2-5, with a weak D call TRBD2 (5 bases). The V and J ends lost 7 bases and 4 bases respectively, with 13 bases between them. Germline CDR1 reads MGHDK; CDR2 reads SYGVNS. This CDR3 region has 13 residues. The CDR3 sequence: CASKDWGRETQYF. Here the CDR3 DNA reads TGTGCCAGCAAGGACTGGGGTCGAGAGACCCAGTACTTC.

This clonotype was counted at least ten times. V is TRBV29-1 and J is TRBJ2-1, with unresolved D. Germline loops: CDR1 SQVTM, CDR2 ANQGSEA. This CDR3 region has 13 residues. Between the trimmed V and J ends, which lost 6 bases and 5 bases, there was a span of 14 bases. For the CDR3, the DNA is TGCAGCGTCAGACTTGCTACGCACAATGAGCAGTTCTTC. Encoded protein: CSVRLATHNEQFF.

J is TRBJ1-5 and V is TRBV4-2; 9 positions agree with TRBD1. The CDR3 covers 16 residues. Germline loops: CDR1 LGHNA, CDR2 YNFKEQ. V dropped 0 bases and J dropped 1; count of bases not matched to a gene: 1. The DNA for the CDR3 is TGTGCCAGCAGCCAAGAACAGGGGGCCAGCAATCAGCCCCAGCATTTT. This codes for CASSQEQGASNQPQHF.

V usage is TRBV11-2 and J usage is TRBJ2-1; a weak D match, TRBD2 (6 bases). This CDR3 spans 15 amino acids. Trimming removed 5 bases from V and 8 bases from J, with 19 bases in between. Germline V gene lookup returns CDR1 SGHAT and CDR2 FQNNGV. As DNA, the CDR3 is TGTGCCAGCAGCCAAGTGGGGGGATTCGTCGATGAGCAGTTCTTC. Translating gives CASSQVGGFVDEQFF.

This clonotype has only a few counts. The chain joins TRBV3-1 to TRBJ2-2; a possible D gene is TRBD2 (7 bases). Trimming cost V 4 bases and J 3 bases, with 12 bases left between them. Germline values: CDR1 LGHDT, CDR2 YNNKEL (reference sequence). The CDR3 extends over 15 amino acids. In DNA, the CDR3 is TGTGCCAGCAGCCGCGCGGGGGCCGACACCGGGGAGCTGTTTTTT. Its protein product is CASSRAGADTGELFF.

The V gene is TRBV7-9, the J gene TRBJ2-3, with 9 bases aligning to TRBD2. The germline gives CDR1 SEHNR, CDR2 FQNEAQ (reference sequence). With 7 bases clipped from V and 4 bases from J, the junction kept 15 bases outside the gene matches. This CDR3 is built from 17 residues. The CDR3 nucleotides read TGTGCCAGCACCCCGGCGATGGCGGGAGGGCCGGCAGATACGCAGTATTTT. Encoded protein: CASTPAMAGGPADTQYF.